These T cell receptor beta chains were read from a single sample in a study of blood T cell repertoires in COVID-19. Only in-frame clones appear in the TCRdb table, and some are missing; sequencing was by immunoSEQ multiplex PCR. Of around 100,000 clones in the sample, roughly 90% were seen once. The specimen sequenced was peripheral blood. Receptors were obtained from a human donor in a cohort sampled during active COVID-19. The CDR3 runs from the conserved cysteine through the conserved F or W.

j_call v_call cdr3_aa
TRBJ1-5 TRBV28 CASSPPGGYSPQHF
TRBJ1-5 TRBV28 CASWAGGKNSNQPQHF
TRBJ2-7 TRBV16 CASSQATGGSREEQYF
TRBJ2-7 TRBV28 CASSIPGQPYEQYF
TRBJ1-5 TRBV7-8 CASSWGTGGYQPQHF
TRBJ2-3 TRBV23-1 CASSQIPLPREQETDTQYF
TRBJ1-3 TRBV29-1 CSVEDPFGSRGSGNTIYF
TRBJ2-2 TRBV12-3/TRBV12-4 CASSEAPGELFF
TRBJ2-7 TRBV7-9 CASSPRGPYEQYF
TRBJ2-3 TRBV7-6 CASSFGLAGESTDTQYF
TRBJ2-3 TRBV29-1 CSVETRGVTDTQYF
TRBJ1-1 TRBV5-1 CASSSTGADTEAFF
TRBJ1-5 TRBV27 CASSSGAQGNQPQHF
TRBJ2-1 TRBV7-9 CLVSGGAPTYNEQFF
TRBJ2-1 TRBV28 CASQYGRVSGDEQFF
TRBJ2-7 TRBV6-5 CASSYDGSDYEQYF
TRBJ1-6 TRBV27 CASSSLFEGSYNSPLHF
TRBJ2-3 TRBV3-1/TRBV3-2 CASRLAGGRPDTQYF
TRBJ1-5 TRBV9 CASSAEPGLGQPQHF
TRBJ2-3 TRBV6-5 CASSYALAGGGTQYF
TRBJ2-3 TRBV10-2 CASSAGLAGGGTDTQYF
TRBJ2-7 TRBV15 CATSRDNSYEQYF
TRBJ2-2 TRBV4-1 CASSHPRGTGELFF
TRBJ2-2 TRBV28 CASSLYASGRANTGELFF
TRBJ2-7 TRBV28 CASSRTGVYEQYF
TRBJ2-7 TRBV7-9 CASSPGGVKQYF
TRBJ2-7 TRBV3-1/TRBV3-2 CASSQVLAGATYEQYF
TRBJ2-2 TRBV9 CASTGTSVTGELFF
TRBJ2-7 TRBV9 CASSVGTGQPTYEQYF
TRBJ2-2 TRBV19 CASIGSGTSATGELFF
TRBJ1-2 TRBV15 CATSRDLAQGDYGYTF
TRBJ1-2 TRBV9 CASSATGVYGYTF
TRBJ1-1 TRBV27 CASSHTGTGNTEAFF
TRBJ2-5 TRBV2 CASSGDRAQETQYF
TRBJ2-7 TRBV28 CASSGQALFSYEQYF
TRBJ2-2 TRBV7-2 CASSLGLGRQGASGELFF
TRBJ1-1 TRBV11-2 CASSLGHRTEAFF
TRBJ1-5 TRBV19 CASSIRGSGRTGNQPQHF
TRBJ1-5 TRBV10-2 CASSEDRVDQPQHF
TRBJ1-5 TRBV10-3 CAISEGDSGSNQPQHF
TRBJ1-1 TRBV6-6 CASSYSTGYTEAFF